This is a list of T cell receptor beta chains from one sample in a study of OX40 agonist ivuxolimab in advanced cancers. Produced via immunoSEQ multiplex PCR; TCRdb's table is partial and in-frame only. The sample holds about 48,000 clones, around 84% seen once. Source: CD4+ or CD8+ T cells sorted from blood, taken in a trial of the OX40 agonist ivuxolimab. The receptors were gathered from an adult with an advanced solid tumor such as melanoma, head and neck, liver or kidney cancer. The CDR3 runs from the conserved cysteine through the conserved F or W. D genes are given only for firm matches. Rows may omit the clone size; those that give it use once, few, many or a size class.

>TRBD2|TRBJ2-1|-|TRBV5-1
CASSPVAGASYNEQFF
TGCGCCAGCAGCCCAGTAGCGGGAGCGTCCTACAATGAGCAGTTCTTC
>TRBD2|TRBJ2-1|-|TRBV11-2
CASSLEAGEWNEQFF
TGTGCCAGCAGCTTAGAGGCGGGAGAATGGAATGAGCAGTTCTTC
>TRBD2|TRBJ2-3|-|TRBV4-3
CASSLSAGGTDTQYF
TGCGCCAGCAGCCTTTCAGCGGGGGGCACAGATACGCAGTATTTT
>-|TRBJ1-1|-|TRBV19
CASSPSGLNTEAFF
TGTGCCAGTAGTCCGTCAGGGTTGAACACTGAAGCTTTCTTT
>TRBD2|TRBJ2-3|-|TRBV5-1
CASSLGGGRFTDTQYF
TGCGCCAGCAGCTTGGGAGGCGGGAGGTTCACAGATACGCAGTATTTT
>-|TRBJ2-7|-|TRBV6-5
CASGITRGEQYF
TGTGCCAGCGGTATAACTAGGGGCGAGCAGTACTTC
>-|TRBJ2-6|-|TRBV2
CASSDLVSGANVLTF
TGTGCCAGCAGTGATCTGGTGTCTGGGGCCAACGTCCTGACTTTC
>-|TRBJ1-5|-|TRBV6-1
CASSEGTRRVGRNQPQHF
TGTGCCAGCAGTGAAGGGACCAGGAGGGTCGGTCGAAATCAGCCCCAGCATTTT
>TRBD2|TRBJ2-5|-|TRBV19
CASSIAASGSETQYF
TGTGCCAGTAGTATAGCGGCTAGCGGGAGTGAGACCCAGTACTTC
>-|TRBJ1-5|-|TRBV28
CASSLEGFYNQPQHF
TGTGCCAGCAGTTTGGAAGGGTTTTACAATCAGCCCCAGCATTTT
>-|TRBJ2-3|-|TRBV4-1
CASSQDGGRPLITDTQYF
TGCGCCAGCAGCCAAGATGGTGGGAGGCCCCTCATCACAGATACGCAGTATTTT
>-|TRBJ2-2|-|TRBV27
CASSQWTGTGELFF
TGTGCCAGCAGTCAATGGACTGGCACCGGGGAGCTGTTTTTT
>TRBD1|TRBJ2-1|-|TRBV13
CASSGWDRGPGDNEQFF
TGTGCCAGCAGCGGCTGGGACAGGGGTCCGGGGGACAATGAGCAGTTCTTC
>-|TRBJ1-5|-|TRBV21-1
CASIGTGRVNQPQHF
TGTGCCAGCATCGGGACAGGGAGAGTCAATCAGCCCCAGCATTTT
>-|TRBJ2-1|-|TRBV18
CASSAGQGEQFF
TGTGCCAGCTCAGCCGGGCAGGGTGAGCAGTTCTTC
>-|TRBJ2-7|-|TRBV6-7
CASSYSVGRESYEQYF
TGTGCCAGCAGTTACTCGGTCGGAAGGGAGTCCTACGAGCAGTACTTC
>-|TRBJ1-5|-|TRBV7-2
CASSLSNRVQPQHF
TGTGCCAGCAGCTTAAGTAACAGAGTACAGCCCCAGCATTTT
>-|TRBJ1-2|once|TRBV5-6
CASSLVSGSNYGYTF
TGTGCCAGCAGCTTGGTCTCAGGCTCTAACTATGGCTACACCTTC